This TCR beta chain is from a study of technical replicates of blood from four donors. There are 15 residues in the CDR3. After removal of 6 bases from V and 1 base from J, the junction contained 9 bases not matched to a gene. Germline CDR1 and CDR2: MNHEY and SVGAGI. This clone was counted between two and nine times. TCRdb's copy holds only in-frame clones and misses some; the assay was immunoSEQ multiplex PCR. The data hold 75,000 to 85,000 clones, with 75% to 90% observed a single time. This receptor was obtained from a human donor in good health. Some clones in this sample may be carry-over from other donors' samples. This chain connects TRBV6-5 to TRBJ2-7, with 7 bases lining up with TRBD2. The sample consisted of PBMCs. CDR3 nucleotide sequence: TGTGCCAGCAGCCCCACCCTAGCGGAGTCCTACGAGCAGTACTTC. Translation gives CASSPTLAESYEQYF.